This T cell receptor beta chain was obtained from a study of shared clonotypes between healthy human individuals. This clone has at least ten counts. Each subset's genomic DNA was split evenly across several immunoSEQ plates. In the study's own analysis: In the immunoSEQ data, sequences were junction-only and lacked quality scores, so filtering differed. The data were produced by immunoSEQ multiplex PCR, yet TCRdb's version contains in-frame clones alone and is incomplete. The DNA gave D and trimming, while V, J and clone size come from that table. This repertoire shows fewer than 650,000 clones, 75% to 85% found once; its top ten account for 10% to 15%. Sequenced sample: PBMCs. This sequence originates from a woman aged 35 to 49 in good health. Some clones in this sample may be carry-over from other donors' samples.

The CDR3 reads CASSEPWPSSYEQYF. CDR3 in DNA: TGTGCCAGCAGTGAACCCTGGCCCAGCTCCTACGAGCAGTACTTC. The chain combines TRBV6-1 with TRBJ2-7; D call uncertain. Germline assignment: CDR1 MNHNS and CDR2 SASEGT. Trimming left V 2 bases short and J 0 bases short, with 11 bases between. The length of the CDR3 is 15 residues.